A single sample gave rise to the 24 T cell receptor beta chains below, sequenced in a study of Ad26.COV2.S vaccination and SARS-CoV-2 variants. Treatment: some 19 received Ad26.COV2.S at low or high dose, single or two shots; 5 received placebo; per-sample allocation not given. Collection of the samples took place on day 63 after the first injection of vaccine or placebo. Sequencing was performed with immunoSEQ multiplex PCR; in TCRdb, only in-frame clones are kept and a portion is missing. Of around 340,000 clones listed, approximately 86% were seen once; the top ten hold about 10%. The starting material was peripheral blood, obtained in a trial of Ad26.COV2.S vaccine versus placebo. All receptors come from a person aged 18-65 years who received the Ad26.COV2.S COVID-19 vaccine or a placebo.

V and J are TRBV28 and TRBJ2-5, with 7 bases matching TRBD1. CDR1 and CDR2 (germline): MDHEN, SYDVKM. This CDR3 is built from 17 residues. Germline trimming cut 3 bases from V and 2 bases from J; bases unmatched to any gene: 12. CDR3 region: CASSFPRQGKSQETQYF. In nucleotides, the CDR3 is TGTGCCAGCAGTTTCCCTCGACAGGGAAAGTCACAAGAGACCCAGTACTTC.

V usage is TRBV11-3 and J usage is TRBJ2-1; 8 bases align to TRBD2. Germline V CDR1 and CDR2: SGHNT, YENEEA. This CDR3 contains 17 residues. The trim removed 5 bases at V and 4 bases at J, leaving 13 bases unmatched. The CDR3 loop reads CASSPAGIAGLYNEQFF. For the CDR3, the DNA is TGTGCCAGCAGCCCGGCGGGGATAGCGGGACTATACAATGAGCAGTTCTTC.

The chain recombines TRBV27 with TRBJ2-7; no firm D call. The CDR3 has 15 amino acids. Trimming shortened V by 5 bases and J by 0 bases, and 14 bases separated the two germline ends. CDR1 is MNHEY and CDR2 is SMNVEV in the germline V gene (reference sequence). The CDR3 here is CASSPTGSYSYEQYF. The CDR3 DNA reads as TGTGCCAGCAGTCCCACGGGTTCCTACTCCTACGAGCAGTACTTC.

The chain couples TRBV18 to TRBJ2-1, with D unclear. The CDR3 length is 14 residues. Per the germline V gene, CDR1 is KGHSH and CDR2 is LQKENI. Trimming took 2 bases from V and 1 from J, leaving 6 bases between them. The CDR3, as DNA: TGTGCCAGCTCACCAAGTACGTCCTACAATGAGCAGTTCTTC. Translation: CASSPSTSYNEQFF.

The V and J genes are TRBV11-2 and TRBJ2-1; tentatively, D is TRBD2 (6 bases). V shed 5 bases and J shed 5 bases, with 13 bases lying between them. CDR1 and CDR2 from the germline V gene are SGHAT and FQNNGV. The CDR3 consists of 14 residues. The CDR3 loop reads CASSARDFHNEQFF. For the CDR3, the DNA is TGTGCCAGCAGCGCCCGGGACTTCCACAATGAGCAGTTCTTC.

CDR3: CASSQPAGDYTDTQYF. CDR3 DNA: TGCGCCAGCAGCCAACCGGCAGGGGACTACACAGATACGCAGTATTTT. The rearrangement links TRBV4-1 to TRBJ2-3; D might be TRBD2 (7 bases). Germline V gene data show CDR1 as MGHRA and CDR2 as YSYEKL. V was pared by 2 bases and J by 2 bases, with 14 bases between. There are 16 residues in the CDR3.

This clone occurred once. The CDR3 coding sequence is TGTGCCAGCAGCTTAAGTGGCGGCGGGGAGCTGTTTTTT. This translates into CASSLSGGGELFF. The rearrangement joins TRBV7-9 to TRBJ2-2; D ambiguous. The V end was cut by 2 bases, the J end by 7 bases, with 8 bases between. This CDR3 comprises 13 residues. Per germline, CDR1 SEHNR and CDR2 FQNEAQ (reference sequence).

The chain uses TRBV7-3 and TRBJ2-7; TRBD2 matches at 8 bases. Trimming removed 0 bases from V and 7 bases from J; junction bases left unmatched: 2. This CDR3 region has 13 residues. Germline CDR1 is SGHTA and CDR2 is FQGTGA. The CDR3 protein is CASSLTPGGEQYF. The CDR3 DNA reads as TGTGCCAGCAGCTTAACCCCGGGGGGGGAGCAGTACTTC.

The genes are TRBV13 and TRBJ1-6, with D unclear. The V end was cut by 5 bases, the J end by 10 bases, with 9 bases between. This CDR3 comprises 12 residues. The germline V gene encodes CDR1 PRHDT and CDR2 FYEKMQ (reference sequence). The CDR3 coding sequence is TGTGCCAGCAGCCCCCGAATGTCACCCCTCCACTTT. This encodes CASSPRMSPLHF.

This chain's CDR3 is CASSLGEARVNEKLFF. The CDR3 DNA reads TGTGCCAGCAGCTTAGGGGAGGCGCGCGTCAATGAAAAACTGTTTTTT. The chain combines TRBV7-9 with TRBJ1-4; D not resolved. The germline V gene has CDR1 SEHNR and CDR2 FQNEAQ (reference sequence). The germline V and J ends were trimmed by 1 base and 5 bases, with 14 bases remaining between them. This CDR3 has 16 amino acids.

This chain uses TRBV7-9 with TRBJ1-1; D is ambiguous. The CDR3 runs to 16 residues. The germline V and J ends were trimmed by 6 bases and 0 bases, with 17 bases remaining between them. CDR1 SEHNR and CDR2 FQNEAQ come from the germline V gene (reference sequence). The CDR3 loop reads CASRHALSLMNTEAFF. For the CDR3, the DNA is TGTGCCAGCAGGCACGCCCTCTCTCTAATGAACACTGAAGCTTTCTTT.

The chain combines TRBV5-6 with TRBJ2-5; D not certain. Germline V gene lookup returns CDR1 SGHDT and CDR2 YYEEEE. This CDR3 contains 11 residues. V dropped 4 bases and J dropped 1 base, with 2 bases sitting between them. CDR3 sequence (DNA): TGTGCCAGCAGCACCCAAGAGACCCAGTACTTC. Its protein is CASSTQETQYF. Filled out from reference TRBV5-6 and TRBJ2-5, the complete variable domain reads DAGVTQSPTHLIKTRGQQVTLRCSPKSGHDTVSWYQQALGQGPQFIFQYYEEEERQRGNFPDRFSGHQFPNYSSELNVNALLLGDSALYLCASSTQETQYFGPGTRLLVL.

The rearrangement links TRBV30 to TRBJ2-2; the match to TRBD2 covers 9 bases. V lost 5 bases, J lost 4 bases, and 5 bases stayed unmatched. The CDR3 is 14 residues long. Germline CDR1 GTSNPN, CDR2 SVGIG (reference sequence). CDR3: CAWSGTSLTGELFF. CDR3 sequence (DNA): TGTGCCTGGTCCGGGACTAGCCTCACCGGGGAGCTGTTTTTT.

CDR3 sequence (DNA): TGTGCCAGCAGCCAAGAAGCGGCAGGGAGGAACTATGGCTACACCTTC. Its translation is CASSQEAAGRNYGYTF. This chain uses TRBV3-1 (or the pseudogene TRBV3-2) with TRBJ1-2; D is perhaps TRBD1 (5 bases). The CDR3 is made up of 16 amino acids. The germline CDR1 and CDR2 sequences are LGHDT and YNNKEL (reference sequence). V was pared by 0 bases and J by 2 bases, with 13 bases between.

This chain connects TRBV9 to TRBJ2-7; 9 bases map to TRBD1. Germline lookup yields CDR1 SGDLS and CDR2 YYNGEE. J gave up 6 bases and V 0 bases, and 4 bases lay outside the gene matches. This CDR3 spans 14 amino acids. The CDR3 reads CASSVGTGVSEQYF. Here the CDR3 DNA reads TGTGCCAGCAGCGTAGGGACAGGGGTATCCGAGCAGTACTTC.

The chain joins TRBV19 to TRBJ1-1; a possible D gene is TRBD1 (5 bases). From germline, CDR1 is LNHDA and CDR2 SQIVND (reference sequence). The V end was cut by 3 bases, the J end by 3 bases, with 14 bases between. This CDR3 contains 15 residues. The CDR3 spells CASSMNPGGDTEAFF. As DNA, the CDR3 is TGTGCCAGTAGTATGAATCCAGGAGGGGACACTGAAGCTTTCTTT.

About this clone itself: The junction departs from germline at one end; a sequencing error may be responsible. The chain employs TRBV4-2 and TRBJ2-5; D is unresolved. The CDR3 is 14 residues long. The germline V gene encodes CDR1 LGHNA and CDR2 YNFKEQ. CDR3 bases: TGTGCCAGCAGCCAAGGCAACAGACAAGGGACCCAGTACTTC. Translation: CASSQGNRQGTQYF.

The table lists this clone with a few counts. The J gene is TRBJ1-1, the V gene TRBV6-6; perhaps TRBD1 as D (6 bases). The germline gives CDR1 MNHNY, CDR2 SVGAGI (reference sequence). The CDR3 totals 12 residues. V lost 6 bases, J lost 9 bases, and 14 bases lay in between. Here the CDR3 reads CASSPQDSKAFF. The CDR3 DNA follows: TGTGCCAGCAGCCCACAGGACAGCAAAGCTTTCTTT.

The rearrangement joins TRBV7-2 to TRBJ1-1, with D possibly matching TRBD1 (6 bases). The CDR3 sequence is 15 residues long. V was cut by 2 bases and J by 1 base, with 11 bases left in between. Germline V gene sequence: CDR1 SGHTA, CDR2 FQGNSA. CDR3 loop: CASSLFGQKNTEAFF. In DNA, the CDR3 is TGTGCCAGCAGCTTATTCGGACAGAAGAACACTGAAGCTTTCTTT.

The chain employs TRBV19 and TRBJ2-7; a possible D gene is TRBD1 (6 bases). This CDR3 contains 14 residues. Germline assignment: CDR1 LNHDA and CDR2 SQIVND (reference sequence). Trimming stripped 0 bases from V and 6 bases from J, with 12 bases between. CDR3 region: CASSIEGHASEQYF. The CDR3, as DNA: TGTGCCAGTAGTATAGAGGGACACGCTTCCGAGCAGTACTTC.

The chain employs TRBV10-3 and TRBJ2-3; a possible D gene is TRBD1 (6 bases). Germline V gives CDR1 ENHRY, CDR2 SYGVKD. The CDR3 has 12 residues. Trimming shortened V by 10 bases and J by 2 bases, and 10 bases separated the two germline ends. In DNA form, the CDR3 reads TGTGCCACCGGACAGAACACAGATACGCAGTATTTT. Translating it yields CATGQNTDTQYF.

The chain uses TRBV7-9 and TRBJ1-1; D gene uncertain. Trimming shortened V by 3 bases and J by 4 bases, and 6 bases separated the two germline ends. Germline-derived CDR1 and CDR2 are SEHNR and FQNEAQ (reference sequence). The CDR3 covers 12 residues. CDR3 nucleotides: TGTGCCAGCAGCTTTAGGGCCACTGAAGCTTTCTTT. This translates into CASSFRATEAFF. The full variable domain, in which reference TRBV7-9 and TRBJ1-1 provide the parts outside the CDR3, is DTGVSQNPRHKITKRGQNVTFRCDPISEHNRLYWYRQTLGQGPEFLTYFQNEAQLEKSRLLSDRFSAERPKGSFSTLEIQRTEQGDSAMYLCASSFRATEAFFGQGTRLTVV.

V is TRBV4-3 and J is TRBJ2-7; TRBD2 matches 11 bases. Germline CDR1 and CDR2: LGHNA and YSLEER. This CDR3 has 16 residues. After removal of 2 bases from V and 2 bases from J, the junction contained 5 bases not matched to a gene. This CDR3 reads CASSQTSGRGAYEQYF. The CDR3 bases are TGCGCCAGCAGCCAAACTAGCGGGAGAGGGGCCTACGAGCAGTACTTC.

This rearrangement joins TRBV7-3 to TRBJ2-3; D gene unclear. V shed 5 bases and J shed 4 bases, with 10 bases lying between them. Germline V lookup: CDR1 SGHTA, CDR2 FQGTGA. The CDR3 runs to 13 residues. CDR3 residues: CASSAIPADTQYF. The DNA of the CDR3 is TGTGCCAGCAGCGCTATCCCGGCAGATACGCAGTATTTT.